The TCR beta chain under discussion was sequenced for a study of identical twins. Each donor (without exception) was a healthy Caucasian. This clonotype was recorded a few times. What it binds is not known. The CDR3 is made up of 17 amino acids. V gave up 1 base and J gave up 4 bases; unmatched junction bases: 11. Germline V lookup: CDR1 SGHDT, CDR2 YYEEEE. TCRdb re-called the 5' RACE reads with MiXCR, one entry per CDR3 protein. Among hundreds of thousands of distinct CDR3 sequences listed, around an eighth were seen once. Overall study results and limits: Insertions ran lower in abundant cord blood beta clonotypes, though not in memory repertoires. Weaker excess sharing between twins was seen in beta out-of-frame sequences.

These data were also reused for a study on yellow fever vaccine responses in identical twins. Turning to that study: Twins reportedly showed a vaccine T cell response that seemed partly convergent and partly personalized.

The receptor was derived from a woman aged 18-30 years in good health. This chain connects TRBV5-6 to TRBJ2-1, with 7 bases matching TRBD2. The specimen sequenced was PBMCs. CDR3 nucleotides: TGTGCCAGCAGCTTGTCTTCTAGCGGCCGAACTTACAATGAGCAGTTCTTC. This codes for CASSLSSSGRTYNEQFF.